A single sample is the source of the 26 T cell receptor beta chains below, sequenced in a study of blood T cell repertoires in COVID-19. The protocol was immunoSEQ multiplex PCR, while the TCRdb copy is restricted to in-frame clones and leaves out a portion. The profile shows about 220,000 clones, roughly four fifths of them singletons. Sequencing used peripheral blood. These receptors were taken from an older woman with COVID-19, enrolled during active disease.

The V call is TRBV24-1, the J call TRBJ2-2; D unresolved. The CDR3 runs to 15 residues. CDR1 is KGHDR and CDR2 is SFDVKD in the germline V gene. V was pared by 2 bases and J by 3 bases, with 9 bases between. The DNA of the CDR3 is TGTGCCACCAGTGATTCTAACCGCTACACCGGGGAGCTGTTTTTT. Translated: CATSDSNRYTGELFF.

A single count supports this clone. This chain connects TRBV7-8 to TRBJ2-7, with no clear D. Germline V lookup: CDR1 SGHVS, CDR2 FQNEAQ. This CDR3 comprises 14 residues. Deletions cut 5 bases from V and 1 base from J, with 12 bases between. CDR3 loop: CASSPYTGSYEQYF. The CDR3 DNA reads TGTGCCAGCAGCCCCTATACGGGTTCCTACGAGCAGTACTTC.

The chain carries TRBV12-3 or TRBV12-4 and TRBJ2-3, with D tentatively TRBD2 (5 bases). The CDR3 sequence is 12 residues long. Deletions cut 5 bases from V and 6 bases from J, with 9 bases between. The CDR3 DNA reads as TGTGCCAGCAGTCCCACGGGGGATACGCAGTATTTT. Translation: CASSPTGDTQYF.

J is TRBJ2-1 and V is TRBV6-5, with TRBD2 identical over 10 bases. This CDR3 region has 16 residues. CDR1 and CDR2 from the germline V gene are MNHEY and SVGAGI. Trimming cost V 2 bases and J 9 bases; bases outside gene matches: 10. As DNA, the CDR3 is TGTGCCAGCAGTTACGAAGGACTAGCGGAGAGGGGTGAGCAGTTCTTC. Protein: CASSYEGLAERGEQFF.

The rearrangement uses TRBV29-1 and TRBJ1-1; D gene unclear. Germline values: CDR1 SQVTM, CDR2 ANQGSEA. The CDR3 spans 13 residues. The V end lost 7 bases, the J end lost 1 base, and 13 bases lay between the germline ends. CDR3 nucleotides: TGCAGCGGAGGGCCTCCCGGGAACACTGAAGCTTTCTTT. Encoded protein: CSGGPPGNTEAFF.

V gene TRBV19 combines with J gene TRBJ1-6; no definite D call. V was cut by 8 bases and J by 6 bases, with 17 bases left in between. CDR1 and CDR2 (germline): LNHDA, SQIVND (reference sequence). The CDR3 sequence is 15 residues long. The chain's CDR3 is CASATLGEGNSPLHF. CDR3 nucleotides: TGTGCCAGTGCCACTTTGGGCGAGGGTAATTCACCCCTCCACTTT.

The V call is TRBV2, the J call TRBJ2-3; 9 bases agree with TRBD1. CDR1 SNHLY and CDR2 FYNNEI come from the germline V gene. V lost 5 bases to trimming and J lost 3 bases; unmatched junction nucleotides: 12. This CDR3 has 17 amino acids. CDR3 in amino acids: CASSRSPGTGRTDTQYF. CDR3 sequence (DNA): TGTGCCAGCAGTCGATCCCCGGGGACAGGGAGGACAGATACGCAGTATTTT.

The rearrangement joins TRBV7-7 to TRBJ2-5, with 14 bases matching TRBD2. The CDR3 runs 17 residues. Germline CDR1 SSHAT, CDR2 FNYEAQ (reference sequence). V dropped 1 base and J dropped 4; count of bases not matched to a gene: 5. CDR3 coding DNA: TGTGCCAGCAGCTTAGGCGGGACTAGCGGGAGCGGAGAGACCCAGTACTTC. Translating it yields CASSLGGTSGSGETQYF.

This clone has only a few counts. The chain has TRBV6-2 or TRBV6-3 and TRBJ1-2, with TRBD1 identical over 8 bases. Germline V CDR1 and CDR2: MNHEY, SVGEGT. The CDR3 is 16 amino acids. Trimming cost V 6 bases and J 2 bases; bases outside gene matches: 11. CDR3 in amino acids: CASSPPGQEGNYGYTF. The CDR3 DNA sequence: TGTGCCAGCAGCCCCCCGGGACAGGAGGGAAACTATGGCTACACCTTC.

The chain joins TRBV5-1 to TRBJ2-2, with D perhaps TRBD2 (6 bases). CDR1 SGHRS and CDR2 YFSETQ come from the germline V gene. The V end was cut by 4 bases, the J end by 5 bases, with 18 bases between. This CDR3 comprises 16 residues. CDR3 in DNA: TGCGCCAGCAGCCAGAAGCAGGGCGCGGGGACCGGGGAGCTGTTTTTT. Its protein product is CASSQKQGAGTGELFF.

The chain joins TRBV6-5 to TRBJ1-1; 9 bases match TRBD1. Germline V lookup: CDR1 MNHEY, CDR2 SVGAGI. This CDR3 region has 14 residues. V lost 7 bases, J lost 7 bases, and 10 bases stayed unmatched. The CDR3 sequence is CASTLGQGVDEAFF. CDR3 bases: TGTGCCAGCACCCTGGGACAGGGAGTGGATGAAGCTTTCTTT.

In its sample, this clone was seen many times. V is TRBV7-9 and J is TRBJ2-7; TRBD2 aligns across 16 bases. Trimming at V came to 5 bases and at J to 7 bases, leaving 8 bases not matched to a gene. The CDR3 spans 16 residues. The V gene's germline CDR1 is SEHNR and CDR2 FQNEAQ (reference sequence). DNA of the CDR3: TGTGCCAGCAGCGTGGGACTAGCGGGAGGGCCGGAAGAGCAGTACTTC. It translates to CASSVGLAGGPEEQYF.

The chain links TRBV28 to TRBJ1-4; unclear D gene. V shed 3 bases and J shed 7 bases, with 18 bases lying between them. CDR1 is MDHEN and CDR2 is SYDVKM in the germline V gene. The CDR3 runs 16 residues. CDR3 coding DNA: TGTGCCAGCAGTTTTGGCGGAATAATTGTGGGTGAAAAACTGTTTTTT. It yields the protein CASSFGGIIVGEKLFF.

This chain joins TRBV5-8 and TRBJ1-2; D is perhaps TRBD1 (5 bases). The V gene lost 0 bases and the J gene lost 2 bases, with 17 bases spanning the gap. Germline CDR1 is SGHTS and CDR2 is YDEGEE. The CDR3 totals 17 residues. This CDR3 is CASSLAGRVGGNYGYTF. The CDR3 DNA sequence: TGTGCCAGCAGCTTGGCCGGCAGGGTAGGAGGGAACTATGGCTACACCTTC. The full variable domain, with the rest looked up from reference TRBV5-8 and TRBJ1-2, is EAGVTQSPTHLIKTRGQQATLRCSPISGHTSVYWYQQALGLGLQFLLWYDEGEERNRGNFPPRFSGRQFPNYSSELNVNALELEDSALYLCASSLAGRVGGNYGYTFGSGTRLTVV.

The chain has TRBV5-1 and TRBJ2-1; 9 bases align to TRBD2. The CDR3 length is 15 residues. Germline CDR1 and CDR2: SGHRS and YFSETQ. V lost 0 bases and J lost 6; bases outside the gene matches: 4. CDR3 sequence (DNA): TGCGCCAGCAGCTTGGTTGGGCGGGAGGGCAATGAGCAGTTCTTC. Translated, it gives CASSLVGREGNEQFF.

Here the CDR3 DNA reads TGTGCCAGCAGCCAAGAATTTACCCTAGGGAGAAGTAGAGATACGCAGTATTTT. Its translation is CASSQEFTLGRSRDTQYF. The chain uses TRBV3-1 (or the pseudogene TRBV3-2) and TRBJ2-3; D may be TRBD2 (5 bases). Deletions cut 0 bases from V and 5 bases from J, with 21 bases between. Germline loops: CDR1 LGHDT, CDR2 YNNKEL (reference sequence). The CDR3 runs 18 residues.

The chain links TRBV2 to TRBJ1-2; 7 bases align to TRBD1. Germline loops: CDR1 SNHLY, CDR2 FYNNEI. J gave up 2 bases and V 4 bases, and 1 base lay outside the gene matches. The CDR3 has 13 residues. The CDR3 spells CASSGDSNYGYTF. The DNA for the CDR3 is TGTGCCAGCAGTGGGGACAGCAACTATGGCTACACCTTC.

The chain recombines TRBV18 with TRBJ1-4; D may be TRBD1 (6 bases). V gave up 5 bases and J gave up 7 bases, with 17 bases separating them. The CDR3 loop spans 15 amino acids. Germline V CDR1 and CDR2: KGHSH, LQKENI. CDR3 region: CASSFPTGSGEKLFF. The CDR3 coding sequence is TGTGCCAGCTCATTTCCGACAGGCTCAGGTGAAAAACTGTTTTTT.

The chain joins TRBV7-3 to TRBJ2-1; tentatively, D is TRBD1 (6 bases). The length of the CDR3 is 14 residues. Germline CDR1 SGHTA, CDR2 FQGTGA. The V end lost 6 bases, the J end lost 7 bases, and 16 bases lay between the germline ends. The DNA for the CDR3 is TGTGCCAGCAGTCGGACAGCTCTAAGAAATGAGCAGTTCTTC. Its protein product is CASSRTALRNEQFF.

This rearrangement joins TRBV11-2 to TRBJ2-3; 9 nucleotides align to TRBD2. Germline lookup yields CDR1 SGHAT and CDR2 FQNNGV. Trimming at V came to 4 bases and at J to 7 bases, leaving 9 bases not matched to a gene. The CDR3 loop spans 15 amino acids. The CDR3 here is CASSSISGGFNTQYF. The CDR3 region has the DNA TGTGCCAGCAGCTCCATTAGCGGGGGCTTCAATACGCAGTATTTT.

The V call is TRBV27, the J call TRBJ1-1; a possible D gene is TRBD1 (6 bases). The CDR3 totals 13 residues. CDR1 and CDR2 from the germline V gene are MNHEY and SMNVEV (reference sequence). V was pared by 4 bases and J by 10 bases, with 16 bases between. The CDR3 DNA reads TGTGCCAGCAGTTCGGGGACATCGAGGGTAGCTTTCTTT. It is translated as CASSSGTSRVAFF.

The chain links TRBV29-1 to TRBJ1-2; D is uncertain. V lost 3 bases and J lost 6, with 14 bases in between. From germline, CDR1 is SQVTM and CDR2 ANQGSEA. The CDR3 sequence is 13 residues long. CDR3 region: CSVEQTGFNGYTF. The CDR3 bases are TGCAGCGTTGAGCAGACGGGATTTAATGGCTACACCTTC.

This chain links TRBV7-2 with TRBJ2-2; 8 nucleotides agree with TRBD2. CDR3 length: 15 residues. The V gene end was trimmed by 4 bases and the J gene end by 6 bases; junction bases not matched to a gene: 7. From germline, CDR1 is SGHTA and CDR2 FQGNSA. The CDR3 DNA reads TGTGCCAGCAGCTCGTTAGCGGGACTCGCCGGGGAGCTGTTTTTT. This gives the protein CASSSLAGLAGELFF.

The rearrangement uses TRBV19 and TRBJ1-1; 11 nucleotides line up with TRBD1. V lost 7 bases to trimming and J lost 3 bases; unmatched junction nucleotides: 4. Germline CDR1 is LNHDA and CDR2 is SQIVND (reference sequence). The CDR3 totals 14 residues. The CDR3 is CASNPGQGDTEAFF. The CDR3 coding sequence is TGTGCCAGTAACCCGGGACAGGGGGACACTGAAGCTTTCTTT.

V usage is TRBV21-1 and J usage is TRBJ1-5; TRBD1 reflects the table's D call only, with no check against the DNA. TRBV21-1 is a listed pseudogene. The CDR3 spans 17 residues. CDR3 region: CASNYWTGDKGNQPQHF. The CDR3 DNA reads TGTGCCAGCAACTATTGGACAGGGGATAAGGGCAATCAGCCCCAGCATTTT.

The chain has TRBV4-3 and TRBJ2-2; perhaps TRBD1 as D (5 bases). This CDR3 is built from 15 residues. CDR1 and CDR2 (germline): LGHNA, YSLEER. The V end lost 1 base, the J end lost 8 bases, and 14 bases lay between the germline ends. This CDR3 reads CASSQGGQIGGELFF. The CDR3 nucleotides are TGCGCCAGCAGCCAAGGGGGCCAGATAGGGGGGGAGCTGTTTTTT.